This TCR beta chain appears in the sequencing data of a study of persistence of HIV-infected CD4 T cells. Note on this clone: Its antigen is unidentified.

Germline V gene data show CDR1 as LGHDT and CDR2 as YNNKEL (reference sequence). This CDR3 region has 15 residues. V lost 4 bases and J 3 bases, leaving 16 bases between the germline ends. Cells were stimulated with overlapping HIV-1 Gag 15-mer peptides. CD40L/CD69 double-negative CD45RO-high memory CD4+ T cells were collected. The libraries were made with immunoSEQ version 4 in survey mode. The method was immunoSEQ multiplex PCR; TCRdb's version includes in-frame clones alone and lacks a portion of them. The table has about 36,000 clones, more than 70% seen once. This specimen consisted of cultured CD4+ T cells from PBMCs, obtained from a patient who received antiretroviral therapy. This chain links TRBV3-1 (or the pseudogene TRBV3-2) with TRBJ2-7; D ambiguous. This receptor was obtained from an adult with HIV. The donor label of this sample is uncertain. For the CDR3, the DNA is TGTGCCAGCAGCCCATCCCTGGCGAGGAACTACGAGCAGTACTTC. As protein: CASSPSLARNYEQYF.